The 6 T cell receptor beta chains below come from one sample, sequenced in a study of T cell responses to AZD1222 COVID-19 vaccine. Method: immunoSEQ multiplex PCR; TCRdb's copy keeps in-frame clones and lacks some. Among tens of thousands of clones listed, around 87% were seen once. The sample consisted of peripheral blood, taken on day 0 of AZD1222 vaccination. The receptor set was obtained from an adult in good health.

This CDR3 is CASTNRGDGYTF. The CDR3, as DNA: TGTGCCAGTACGAACAGGGGGGATGGCTACACCTTC. The gene calls are TRBV19 and TRBJ1-2, with 8 bases aligning to TRBD1. The CDR3 is 12 residues long. V lost 7 bases, J lost 6 bases, and 4 bases stayed unmatched. CDR1 is LNHDA and CDR2 is SQIVND in the germline V gene (reference sequence).

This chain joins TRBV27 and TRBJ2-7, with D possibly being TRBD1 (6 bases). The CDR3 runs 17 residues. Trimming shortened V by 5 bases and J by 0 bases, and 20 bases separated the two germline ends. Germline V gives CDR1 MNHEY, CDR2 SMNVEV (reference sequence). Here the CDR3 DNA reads TGTGCCAGCAGTACGTCCCAGCAGGGGCGATTCTCCTACGAGCAGTACTTC. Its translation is CASSTSQQGRFSYEQYF.

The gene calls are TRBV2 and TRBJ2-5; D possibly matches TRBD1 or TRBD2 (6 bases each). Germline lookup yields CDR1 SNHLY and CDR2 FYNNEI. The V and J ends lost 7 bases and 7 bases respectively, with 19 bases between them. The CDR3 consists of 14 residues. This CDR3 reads CASTRGDSQGTQYF. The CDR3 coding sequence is TGTGCCAGCACAAGGGGGGACTCTCAGGGGACCCAGTACTTC.

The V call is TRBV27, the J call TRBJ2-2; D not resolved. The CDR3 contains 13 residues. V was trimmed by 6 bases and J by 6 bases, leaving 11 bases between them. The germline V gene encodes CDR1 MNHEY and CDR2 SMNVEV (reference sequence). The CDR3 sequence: CASSPSGPGELFF. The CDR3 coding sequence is TGTGCCAGCAGCCCCAGTGGGCCCGGGGAGCTGTTTTTT.

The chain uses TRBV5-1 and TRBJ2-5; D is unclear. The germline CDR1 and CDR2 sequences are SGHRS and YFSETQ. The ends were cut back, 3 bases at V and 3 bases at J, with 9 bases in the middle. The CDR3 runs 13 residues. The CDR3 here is CASSSTPKETQYF. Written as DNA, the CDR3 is TGCGCCAGCAGCTCCACCCCTAAAGAGACCCAGTACTTC.

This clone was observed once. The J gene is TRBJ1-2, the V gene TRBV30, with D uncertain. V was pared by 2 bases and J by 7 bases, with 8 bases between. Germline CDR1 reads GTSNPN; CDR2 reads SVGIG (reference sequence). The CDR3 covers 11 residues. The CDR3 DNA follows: TGTGCCTGGAGTCGTGCTAGTGGCTACACCTTC. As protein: CAWSRASGYTF.